This passage covers 6 T cell receptor beta chains from one sample sequenced in a study of T cell repertoires in cytomegalovirus infection. MiXCR, run by TCRdb on the reads, gives a single entry per CDR3 protein. The sample yields around 270,000 distinct CDR3 sequences, over 8% seen once. The sample comprised PBMCs. Every receptor here comes from a human donor in good health (CMV status not recorded). Some clones in this sample may be carry-over from other donors' samples.

This chain uses TRBV5-4 with TRBJ2-1; D not resolved. The CDR3 loop spans 16 amino acids. Trimming removed 0 bases from V and 0 bases from J, with 10 bases in between. CDR1 is SGHNT, CDR2 YYREEE, per germline (reference sequence). The CDR3 loop is CASSLAQVSSYNEQFF. The CDR3 DNA is TGTGCCAGCAGCTTGGCCCAGGTGAGCTCCTACAATGAGCAGTTCTTC.

This clonotype was picked up many times. The chain carries TRBV7-9 and TRBJ1-1; D perhaps matches TRBD1 (5 bases). CDR1 and CDR2 (germline): SEHNR, FQNEAQ (reference sequence). V was shortened by 5 bases and J by 11 bases, with 12 bases between the two germline ends. The length of the CDR3 is 11 residues. CDR3 DNA sequence: TGTGCCAGCAGCGGTGACAGACGGGCTTTCTTT. It specifies CASSGDRRAFF.

This clonotype was observed a few times. The J gene is TRBJ2-7, the V gene TRBV7-2; 8 bases line up with TRBD2. The ends lost 4 bases at V and 2 bases at J; junction bases unmatched: 7. The CDR3 is 15 residues long. CDR1 is SGHTA, CDR2 FQGNSA, per germline. The CDR3 coding sequence is TGTGCCAGCAGCTCTCGGACTAGCCCTACCTACGAGCAGTACTTC. Its translation: CASSSRTSPTYEQYF.

This clonotype was detected ten times or more. The genes are TRBV7-8 and TRBJ2-1; maybe TRBD1 (5 bases). V was trimmed by 4 bases and J by 2 bases, leaving 15 bases between them. This CDR3 spans 16 amino acids. Germline V gene data show CDR1 as SGHVS and CDR2 as FQNEAQ. The CDR3 coding sequence is TGTGCCAGCAGCTCTCCTTCTTTAGGGGCCTACAATGAGCAGTTCTTC. This encodes CASSSPSLGAYNEQFF.

This clonotype was recorded at least ten times. J is TRBJ1-3 and V is TRBV7-2; weak D call: TRBD1 (5 bases). CDR3 size: 14 residues. Between the trimmed V and J ends, which lost 3 bases and 3 bases, there was a span of 9 bases. Germline values: CDR1 SGHTA, CDR2 FQGNSA. The CDR3 reads CASSFPGYGNTIYF. The CDR3 bases are TGTGCCAGCAGCTTCCCAGGGTATGGAAACACCATATATTTT.

Only a few counts were recorded for this clonotype. This chain links TRBV19 with TRBJ2-1; TRBD2 matches at 13 bases. The CDR3 loop spans 18 amino acids. Germline CDR1 reads LNHDA; CDR2 reads SQIVND (reference sequence). V was clipped by 3 bases and J by 0 bases; unmatched bases: 5. The CDR3 region is CASSIGLAGASSYNEQFF. CDR3 DNA sequence: TGTGCCAGTAGTATCGGACTAGCGGGGGCCAGCTCCTACAATGAGCAGTTCTTC. Complete variable domain (other parts from reference TRBV19 and TRBJ2-1): DGGITQSPKYLFRKEGQNVTLSCEQNLNHDAMYWYRQDPGQGLRLIYYSQIVNDFQKGDIAEGYSVSREKKESFPLTVTSAQKNPTAFYLCASSIGLAGASSYNEQFFGPGTRLTVL.